The sequence of this T cell receptor beta chain was determined in a study of cytotoxic CD8 clonotypes in ibrutinib-treated CLL. Study summary: A median around twelve months of treatment, range 6 to 36, preceded the collection of response samples.

A 1 in 200,000 to 1 in 1 million T cell depth was the sequencing target. Profiling relied on immunoSEQ multiplex PCR, and the TCRdb table lists in-frame clones only, not all of them. The table lists 130,000 or so clones, roughly 80% of them singletons, with around 30% in the top ten. This clone was counted ten times or more. Its target is not known. Study-level findings and limits: The times at which samples were taken varied between sustained-remission and progressing patients. Clonality (at baseline) was higher than in age-matched healthy donors and tracked circulating CD8+ T-cell counts.

J was trimmed by 4 bases and V by 3 bases; bases with no gene match: 9. The CDR3 consists of 16 residues. The germline V gene has CDR1 MNHNS and CDR2 SASEGT. Sequenced here: PBMCs, sampled after 12 months of ibrutinib treatment. The receptor's source is a human donor with chronic lymphocytic leukemia. V gene TRBV6-1 combines with J gene TRBJ1-5, with 7 bases that match TRBD1. CDR3 residues: CASSDTGSGGNQPQHF. As DNA, the CDR3 is TGTGCCAGCAGTGACACAGGGTCAGGGGGGAATCAGCCCCAGCATTTT.